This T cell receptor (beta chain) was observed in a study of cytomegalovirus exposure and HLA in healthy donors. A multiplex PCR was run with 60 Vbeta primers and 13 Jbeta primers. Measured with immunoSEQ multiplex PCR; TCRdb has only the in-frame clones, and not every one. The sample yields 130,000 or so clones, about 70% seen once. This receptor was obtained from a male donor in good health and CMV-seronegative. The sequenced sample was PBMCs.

For the CDR3, the DNA is TGTGCCAGCAGCGTGACAGGGGGCAACACTGAAGCTTTCTTT. Protein product: CASSVTGGNTEAFF. The chain is built from TRBV19 and TRBJ1-1; 10 bases line up with TRBD1. This CDR3 has 14 amino acids. V shed 9 bases and J 2 bases; nucleotides not matched to a gene: 6. The germline gives CDR1 LNHDA, CDR2 SQIVND (reference sequence).